What follows are 18 T cell receptor beta chains derived from one specimen sequenced in a study of T cells in Graves' hyperthyroidism and ophthalmopathy. There were TCR beta CDR3 regions amplified from RNA transcripts. In the first-round RT-PCR of the TCR CDR3, the HTBI primer set was used. TCRdb re-called the multiplex PCR reads through MiXCR, storing one row per CDR3 protein. The repertoire holds roughly 740,000 distinct CDR3 sequences, with 16% as singletons. Sample: blood. Receptors were obtained from a man between 18 and 29 years old with Graves' hyperthyroidism.

This clonotype was seen ten or more times. J is TRBJ2-1 and V is TRBV27; no firm D call. The V end was cut by 3 bases, the J end by 7 bases, with 13 bases between. CDR3 length: 14 amino acids. Germline V CDR1 and CDR2: MNHEY, SMNVEV (reference sequence). CDR3 DNA sequence: TGTGCCAGCAGTTTGCTCCTCCCGCAGAATGAGCAGTTCTTC. Residues: CASSLLLPQNEQFF.

This clonotype was seen a handful of times. The CDR3 DNA reads as TGCAGCGCCGGGACAGGGTGGAGCGATGAGCAGTTCTTC. Its protein product is CSAGTGWSDEQFF. The V call is TRBV29-1, the J call TRBJ2-1; 9 positions match TRBD1. Germline CDR1 is SQVTM and CDR2 is ANQGSEA. V lost 7 bases, J lost 8 bases, and 9 bases stayed unmatched. CDR3 size: 13 residues.

This clonotype showed up many times. The chain employs TRBV6-1 and TRBJ1-1; D ambiguous. This CDR3 has 14 amino acids. V was shortened by 7 bases and J by 1 base, with 13 bases between the two germline ends. Germline CDR1 reads MNHNS; CDR2 reads SASEGT. CDR3 protein: CASNDQHPNTEAFF. CDR3 nucleotide sequence: TGTGCCAGCAATGACCAACACCCGAACACTGAAGCTTTCTTT.

This chain uses TRBV5-1 with TRBJ2-7; no clear D gene. The germline CDR1 and CDR2 sequences are SGHRS and YFSETQ. This CDR3 is built from 16 residues. Trimming shortened V by 1 base and J by 4 bases, and 18 bases separated the two germline ends. CDR3 in DNA: TGCGCCAGCAGCTTGTCGAGCGTGCGAGACGGGTACGAGCAGTACTTC. This sequence encodes CASSLSSVRDGYEQYF.

This clonotype was counted a few times. The CDR3 nucleotides read TGTGCCAGCAGCTTTGCAGGTTGGGCTGAAGCTTTCTTT. Its translation is CASSFAGWAEAFF. The chain couples TRBV7-2 to TRBJ1-1; D remains ambiguous. The CDR3 runs 13 residues. Germline V gives CDR1 SGHTA, CDR2 FQGNSA. The ends were cut back, 3 bases at V and 6 bases at J, with 11 bases in the middle.

This chain joins TRBV20-1 and TRBJ2-7; D not resolved. The CDR3 has 13 residues. V lost 2 bases to trimming and J lost 0 bases, with 8 bases between them. Germline-derived CDR1 and CDR2 are DFQATT and SNEGSKA (reference sequence). The CDR3 DNA sequence: TGCAGTGCTAGAAGTGAGGCCTCCTACGAGCAGTACTTC. Protein product: CSARSEASYEQYF.

This chain connects TRBV5-8 to TRBJ1-1, with TRBD1 identical over 8 bases. The CDR3 has 17 amino acids. J was trimmed by 6 bases and V by 4 bases; bases with no gene match: 17. From germline, CDR1 is SGHTS and CDR2 YDEGEE. CDR3 sequence reads: CASSLAGQGAREAEAFF. The CDR3 DNA follows: TGTGCCAGCAGCCTGGCCGGGCAGGGGGCGCGAGAAGCTGAAGCTTTCTTT.

This clonotype was seen ten or more times. The chain combines TRBV11-2 with TRBJ2-3; D gene ambiguous. The CDR3 is 14 residues long. V lost 3 bases and J 5 bases, leaving 12 bases between the germline ends. Germline V CDR1 and CDR2: SGHAT, FQNNGV. The CDR3 DNA reads TGTGCCAGCAGCTTTGCCGTGCTTGGAGATACGCAGTATTTT. Translating gives CASSFAVLGDTQYF. Full variable domain (rest looked up from reference TRBV11-2 and TRBJ2-3): EAGVAQSPRYKIIEKRQSVAFWCNPISGHATLYWYQQILGQGPKLLIQFQNNGVVDDSQLPKDRFSAERLKGVDSTLKIQPAKLEDSAVYLCASSFAVLGDTQYFGPGTRLTVL.

About this clonotype: A much more abundant neighbour one base away suggests this may be a read error. The chain joins TRBV2 to TRBJ1-4; tentative D call: TRBD1 (5 bases). CDR1 and CDR2 (germline): SNHLY, FYNNEI. The CDR3 is 15 amino acids. The CDR3 protein is CASGEARRVGEKLFF. Written as DNA, the CDR3 is TGTGCCAGCGGTGAAGCGCGCAGGGTGGGAGAAAAACTGTTTTTT.

This clonotype was detected a few times. This chain joins TRBV20-1 and TRBJ1-2, with TRBD1 as a possible D gene (6 bases). The CDR3 has 15 residues. From germline, CDR1 is DFQATT and CDR2 SNEGSKA (reference sequence). The V gene lost 3 bases and the J gene lost 5 bases, with 19 bases spanning the gap. The CDR3 DNA follows: TGCAGTGCTAGTGAATCAGGGGCCGCGCTATATGGCTACACCTTC. It yields the protein CSASESGAALYGYTF.

The gene calls are TRBV20-1 and TRBJ1-6; possibly TRBD1 for D (5 bases). The V end was cut by 3 bases, the J end by 4 bases, with 7 bases between. The CDR3 runs 13 residues. Germline V gene lookup returns CDR1 DFQATT and CDR2 SNEGSKA (reference sequence). CDR3 nucleotides: TGCAGTGCTAGGGGGGGTTATAATTCACCCCTCCACTTT. It yields the protein CSARGGYNSPLHF.

This clonotype was counted a few times. The chain employs TRBV19 and TRBJ1-4; unclear D gene. The V and J ends lost 5 bases and 7 bases respectively, with 20 bases between them. The CDR3 is 16 amino acids. Germline loops: CDR1 LNHDA, CDR2 SQIVND (reference sequence). The CDR3, as DNA: TGTGCCAGTAGTCCTCAGCGGGTCCTCCGGGGTGAAAAACTGTTTTTT. It codes for CASSPQRVLRGEKLFF.

This clonotype was counted at least ten times. The chain has TRBV2 and TRBJ1-4, with D tentatively TRBD1 (6 bases). V lost 8 bases and J lost 8, with 15 bases in between. The germline CDR1 and CDR2 sequences are SNHLY and FYNNEI. CDR3 length: 13 amino acids. As DNA, the CDR3 is TGTGCCAGCGCCTCAGGGGACGAAGAAAAACTGTTTTTT. Protein sequence: CASASGDEEKLFF.

The V gene is TRBV9, the J gene TRBJ2-7; D call uncertain. The V end lost 3 bases, the J end lost 5 bases, and 12 bases lay between the germline ends. The CDR3 consists of 13 residues. Germline assignment: CDR1 SGDLS and CDR2 YYNGEE. CDR3 DNA sequence: TGTGCCAGCAGCGGAACCCTAGGGAACGAGCAGTACTTC. It is translated as CASSGTLGNEQYF.

This clonotype turned up a few times. This rearrangement joins TRBV20-1 to TRBJ1-1; 7 bases agree with TRBD1. The CDR3 is 12 residues long. The V gene end was trimmed by 5 bases and the J gene end by 6 bases; junction bases not matched to a gene: 6. Germline lookup yields CDR1 DFQATT and CDR2 SNEGSKA (reference sequence). CDR3 nucleotides: TGCAGTGCTCCCACAGGGGCCGCTGAAGCTTTCTTT. This encodes CSAPTGAAEAFF.

This clonotype came up a few times. The rearrangement uses TRBV5-8 and TRBJ1-2; D unclear. Germline V lookup: CDR1 SGHTS, CDR2 YDEGEE. V lost 4 bases, J lost 0 bases, and 13 bases lay in between. The CDR3 runs 15 residues. CDR3 DNA: TGTGCCAGCAGCCGTTCGGGAACGGCTAACTATGGCTACACCTTC. Encoded protein: CASSRSGTANYGYTF.

This clonotype was counted ten times or more. The chain is built from TRBV15 and TRBJ1-6; D may be TRBD1 (5 bases). Germline CDR1 is LNHNV and CDR2 is YYDKDF (reference sequence). This CDR3 contains 12 residues. Trimming took 7 bases from V and 9 from J, leaving 10 bases between them. Here the CDR3 reads CATTNGGSPLHF. In DNA form, the CDR3 reads TGTGCCACCACCAACGGGGGTTCACCCCTCCACTTT.

This clonotype was found a few times. The chain joins TRBV2 to TRBJ2-2, with 14 bases lining up with TRBD2. This CDR3 is built from 20 residues. Unmatched junction bases numbered 15, after V lost 2 bases and J lost 7 bases. Germline V gene lookup returns CDR1 SNHLY and CDR2 FYNNEI. The DNA of the CDR3 is TGTGCCAGCAGTGAAACACCTTACCCCGGGACTAGCGGGAGAAACGGGGAGCTGTTTTTT. Its protein is CASSETPYPGTSGRNGELFF.